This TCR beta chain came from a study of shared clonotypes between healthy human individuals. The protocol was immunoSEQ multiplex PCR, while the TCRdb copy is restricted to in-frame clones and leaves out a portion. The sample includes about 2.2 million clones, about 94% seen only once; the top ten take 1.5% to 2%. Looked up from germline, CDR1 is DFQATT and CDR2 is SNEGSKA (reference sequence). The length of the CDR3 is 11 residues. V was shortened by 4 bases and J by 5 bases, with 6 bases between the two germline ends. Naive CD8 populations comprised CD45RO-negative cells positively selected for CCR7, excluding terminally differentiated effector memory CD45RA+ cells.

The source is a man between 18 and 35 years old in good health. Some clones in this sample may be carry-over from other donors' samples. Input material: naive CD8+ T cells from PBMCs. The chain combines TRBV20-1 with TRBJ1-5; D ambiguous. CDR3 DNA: TGCAGTGCTAAGGTTGATCAGCCCCAGCATTTT. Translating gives CSAKVDQPQHF.